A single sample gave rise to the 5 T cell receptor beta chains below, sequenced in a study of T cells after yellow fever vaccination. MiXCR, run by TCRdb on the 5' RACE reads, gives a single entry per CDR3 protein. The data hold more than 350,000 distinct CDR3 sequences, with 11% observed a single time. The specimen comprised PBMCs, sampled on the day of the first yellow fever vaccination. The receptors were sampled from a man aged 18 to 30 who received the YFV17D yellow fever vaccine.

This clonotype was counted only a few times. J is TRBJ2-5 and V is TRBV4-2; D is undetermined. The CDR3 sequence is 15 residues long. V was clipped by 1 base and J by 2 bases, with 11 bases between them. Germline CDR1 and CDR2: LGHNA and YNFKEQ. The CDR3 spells CASSQVGPIQETQYF. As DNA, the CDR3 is TGTGCCAGCAGCCAAGTCGGCCCGATACAAGAGACCCAGTACTTC.

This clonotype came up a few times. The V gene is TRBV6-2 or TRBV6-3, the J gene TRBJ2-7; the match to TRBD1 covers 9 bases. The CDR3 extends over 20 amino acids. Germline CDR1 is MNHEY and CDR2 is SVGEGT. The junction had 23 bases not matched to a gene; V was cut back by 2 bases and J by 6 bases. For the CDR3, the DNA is TGTGCCAGCAGTTACCCCATCGATCACGAGCCGGGACAGGGTATCTTCGAGCAGTACTTC. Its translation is CASSYPIDHEPGQGIFEQYF.

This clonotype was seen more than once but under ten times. The CDR3 nucleotides read TGTGCCAGCAGCGTAGCTCCGGGGTACTACAATGAGCAGTTCTTC. Protein: CASSVAPGYYNEQFF. This sequence joins TRBV9 and TRBJ2-1; D might be TRBD2 (5 bases). V gave up 0 bases and J gave up 3 bases, with 10 bases separating them. This CDR3 region has 15 residues. Germline V gene data show CDR1 as SGDLS and CDR2 as YYNGEE.

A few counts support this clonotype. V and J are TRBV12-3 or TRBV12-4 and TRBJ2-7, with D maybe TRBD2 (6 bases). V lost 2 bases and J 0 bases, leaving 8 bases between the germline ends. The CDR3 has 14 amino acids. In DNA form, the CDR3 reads TGTGCCAGCAGTTTAAACGGGGGCTCCTACGAGCAGTACGTC. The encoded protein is CASSLNGGSYEQYV.

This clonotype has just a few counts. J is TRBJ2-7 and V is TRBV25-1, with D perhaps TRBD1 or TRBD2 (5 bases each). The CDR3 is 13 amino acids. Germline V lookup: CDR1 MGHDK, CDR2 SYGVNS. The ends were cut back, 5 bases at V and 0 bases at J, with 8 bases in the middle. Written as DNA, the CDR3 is TGTGCCAGCAGTCGGGGCGACTCCTACGAGCAGTACTTC. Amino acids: CASSRGDSYEQYF.